The rows below give T cell receptor beta chains drawn from one sample of a study of shared clonotypes between healthy human individuals. Profiling relied on immunoSEQ multiplex PCR, and the TCRdb table lists in-frame clones only, not all of them. The sample yields approximately 2.1 million clones, just over 90% seen once. Sequenced: naive CD4+ T cells from PBMCs. Source of these receptors: a young man in good health. Some clones in this sample may be carry-over from other donors' samples. Both conserved end residues are part of each CDR3. The order of the fields is D gene, V gene, J gene, clone size, CDR3 protein, CDR3 DNA. D genes are given only for firm matches. Clone sizes are given selectively: once, few, many, or a class where the clone is expanded.

>-|TRBV7-2|TRBJ2-7|-
CASSSQTLSTGEQYF
TGTGCCAGCAGCTCTCAAACACTCAGTACGGGTGAGCAGTACTTC
>-|TRBV28|TRBJ1-2|-
CASSTTAILYGYTF
TGTGCCAGCAGCACGACAGCTATTCTCTATGGCTACACCTTC
>TRBD2|TRBV18|TRBJ2-7|-
CASSPPGGVYYEQYF
TGTGCCAGCTCACCGCCGGGAGGGGTCTACTACGAGCAGTACTTC
>-|TRBV18|TRBJ1-2|-
CASSPGQSQTYGYTF
TGTGCCAGCTCACCTGGACAGTCACAAACCTATGGCTACACCTTC
>-|TRBV7-9|TRBJ2-1|-
CASSFLGATEQFF
TGTGCCAGCAGCTTTTTGGGGGCCACTGAGCAGTTCTTC
>-|TRBV5-4|TRBJ2-3|few
CASSAAWDADTQYF
TGTGCCAGCAGCGCGGCTTGGGATGCGGATACGCAGTATTTT
>TRBD1|TRBV29-1|TRBJ2-2|-
CSAGTENTGELFF
TGCAGCGCCGGGACAGAGAACACCGGGGAGCTGTTTTTT
>TRBD1|TRBV28|TRBJ2-7|-
CASRQPGQGSYEQYF
TGTGCCAGCAGACAACCGGGACAGGGGAGCTACGAGCAGTACTTC
>TRBD1|TRBV5-1|TRBJ2-3|-
CASSLPTGGTDTQYF
TGCGCCAGCAGCCTTCCGACAGGGGGGACAGATACGCAGTATTTT
>-|TRBV11-2|TRBJ1-2|-
CASSLGPNYGYTF
TGTGCCAGCAGCTTAGGGCCCAACTATGGCTACACCTTC
>-|TRBV5-1|TRBJ1-3|-
CASSLQPSSGNTIYF
TGCGCCAGCAGCTTGCAACCGAGCTCTGGAAACACCATATATTTT
>-|TRBV28|TRBJ1-4|-
CASGGTNEKLFF
TGTGCCAGCGGGGGAACTAATGAAAAACTGTTTTTT
>TRBD2|TRBV5-4|TRBJ2-3|-
CASSALAGGPTDTQYF
TGTGCCAGCAGCGCCCTAGCGGGAGGGCCAACAGATACGCAGTATTTT
>-|TRBV27|TRBJ2-5|-
CASSLFSQGLANQETQYF
TGTGCCAGCAGTTTATTCTCACAGGGGCTAGCGAACCAAGAGACCCAGTACTTC